This TCR beta chain was identified during a study of T cells in Graves' hyperthyroidism and ophthalmopathy. TCR beta CDR3 regions were amplified from RNA transcripts. HTBI primers were the set used in a first-round RT-PCR of the TCR CDR3. TCRdb passed the multiplex PCR reads through MiXCR, listing each CDR3 protein once. The data contain hundreds of thousands of distinct CDR3 sequences, approximately 14% of them singletons. The table lists this clonotype with a few counts. The CDR3 loop spans 16 amino acids. The V end lost 5 bases, the J end lost 3 bases, and 16 bases lay between the germline ends. In germline, CDR1 is KGHDR, CDR2 SFDVKD.

Specimen: blood. The chain joins TRBV24-1 to TRBJ1-5, with D perhaps TRBD1 (6 bases). The sequence was obtained from a woman younger than 35 with Graves' hyperthyroidism. The CDR3 DNA follows: TGTGCCACCAGTGTCTCCGGGGGGGCTGCCAATCAGCCCCAGCATTTT. Its protein is CATSVSGGAANQPQHF.